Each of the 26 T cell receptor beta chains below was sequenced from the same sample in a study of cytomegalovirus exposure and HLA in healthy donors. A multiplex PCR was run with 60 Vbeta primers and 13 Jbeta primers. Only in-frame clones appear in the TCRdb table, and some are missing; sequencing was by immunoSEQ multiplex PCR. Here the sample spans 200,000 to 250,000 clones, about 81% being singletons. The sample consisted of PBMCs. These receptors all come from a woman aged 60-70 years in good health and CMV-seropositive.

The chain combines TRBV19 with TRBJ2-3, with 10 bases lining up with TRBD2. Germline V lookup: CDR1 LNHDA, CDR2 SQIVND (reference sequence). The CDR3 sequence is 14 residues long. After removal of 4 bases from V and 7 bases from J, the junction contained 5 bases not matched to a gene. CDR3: CASSKASGRHTQYF. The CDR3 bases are TGTGCCAGTAGTAAGGCTAGCGGGAGACATACGCAGTATTTT. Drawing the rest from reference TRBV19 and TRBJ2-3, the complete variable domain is DGGITQSPKYLFRKEGQNVTLSCEQNLNHDAMYWYRQDPGQGLRLIYYSQIVNDFQKGDIAEGYSVSREKKESFPLTVTSAQKNPTAFYLCASSKASGRHTQYFGPGTRLTVL.

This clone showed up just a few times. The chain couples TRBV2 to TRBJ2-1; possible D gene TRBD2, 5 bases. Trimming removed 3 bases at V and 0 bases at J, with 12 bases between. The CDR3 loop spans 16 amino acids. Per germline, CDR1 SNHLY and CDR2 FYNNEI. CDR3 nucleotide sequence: TGTGCCAGCAGTGACGGCGAGCGGAACTCCTACAATGAGCAGTTCTTC. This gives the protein CASSDGERNSYNEQFF.

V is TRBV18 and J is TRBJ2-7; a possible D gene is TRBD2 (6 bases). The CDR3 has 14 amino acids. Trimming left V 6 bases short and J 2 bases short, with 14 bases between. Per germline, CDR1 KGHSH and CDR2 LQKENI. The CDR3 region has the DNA TGTGCCAGCTCGCCAAGTCGGGGGACCTACGAGCAGTACTTC. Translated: CASSPSRGTYEQYF.

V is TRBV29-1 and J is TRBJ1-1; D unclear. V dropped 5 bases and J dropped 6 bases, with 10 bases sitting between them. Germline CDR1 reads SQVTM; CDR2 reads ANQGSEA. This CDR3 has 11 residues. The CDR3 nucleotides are TGCAGCGTTTACGACACCGCTGAAGCTTTCTTT. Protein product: CSVYDTAEAFF.

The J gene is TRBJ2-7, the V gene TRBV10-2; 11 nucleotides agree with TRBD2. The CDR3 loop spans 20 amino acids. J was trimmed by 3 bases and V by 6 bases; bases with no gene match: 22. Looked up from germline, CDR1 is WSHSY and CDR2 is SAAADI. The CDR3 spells CASRLDHPLLAGVNDYEQYF. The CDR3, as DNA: TGCGCCAGCAGGCTCGACCACCCTTTACTAGCGGGAGTGAATGACTACGAGCAGTACTTC.

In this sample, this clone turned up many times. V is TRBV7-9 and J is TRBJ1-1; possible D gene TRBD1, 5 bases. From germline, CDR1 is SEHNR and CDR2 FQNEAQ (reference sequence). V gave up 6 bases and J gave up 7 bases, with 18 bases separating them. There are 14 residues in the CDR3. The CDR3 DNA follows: TGTGCCAGCAGTGATCCGAGGACACGTCTTGAAGCTTTCTTT. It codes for CASSDPRTRLEAFF.

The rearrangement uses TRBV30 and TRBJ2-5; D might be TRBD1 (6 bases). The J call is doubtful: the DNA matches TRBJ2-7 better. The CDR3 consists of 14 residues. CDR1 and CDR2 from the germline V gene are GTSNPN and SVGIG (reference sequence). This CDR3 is CAWSATTGFHEQYF. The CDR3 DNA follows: TGTGCCTGGAGCGCCACTACAGGGTTCCACGAGCAGTACTTC.

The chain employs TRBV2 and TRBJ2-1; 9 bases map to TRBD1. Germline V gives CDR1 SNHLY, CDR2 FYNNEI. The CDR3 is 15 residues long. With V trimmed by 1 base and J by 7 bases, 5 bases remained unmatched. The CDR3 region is CASSEGGTGRNEQFF. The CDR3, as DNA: TGTGCCAGCAGTGAAGGAGGGACAGGGAGGAATGAGCAGTTCTTC. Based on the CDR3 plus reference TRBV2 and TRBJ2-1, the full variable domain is EPEVTQTPSHQVTQMGQEVILRCVPISNHLYFYWYRQILGQKVEFLVSFYNNEISEKSEIFDDQFSVERPDGSNFTLKIRSTKLEDSAMYFCASSEGGTGRNEQFFGPGTRLTVL.

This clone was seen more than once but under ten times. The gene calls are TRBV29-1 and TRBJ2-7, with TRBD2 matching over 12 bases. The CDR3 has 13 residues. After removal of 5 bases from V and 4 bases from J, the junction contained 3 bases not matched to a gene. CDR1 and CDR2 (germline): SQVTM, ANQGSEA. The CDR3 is CSVRLAGGYEQYF. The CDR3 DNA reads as TGCAGCGTTCGCCTAGCGGGAGGGTACGAGCAGTACTTC.

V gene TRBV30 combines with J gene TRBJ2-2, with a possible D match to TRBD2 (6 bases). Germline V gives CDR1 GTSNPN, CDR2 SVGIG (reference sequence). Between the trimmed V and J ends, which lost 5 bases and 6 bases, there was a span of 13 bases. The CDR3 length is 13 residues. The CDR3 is CAWGLRGSGELFF. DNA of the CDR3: TGTGCCTGGGGACTCCGGGGGTCCGGGGAGCTGTTTTTT.

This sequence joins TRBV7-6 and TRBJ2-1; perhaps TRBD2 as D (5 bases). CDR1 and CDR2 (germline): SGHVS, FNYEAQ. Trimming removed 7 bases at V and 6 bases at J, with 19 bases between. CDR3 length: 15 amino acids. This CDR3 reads CASTPSGSGINEQFF. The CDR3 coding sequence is TGTGCCAGCACCCCTTCGGGGTCCGGGATCAATGAGCAGTTCTTC.

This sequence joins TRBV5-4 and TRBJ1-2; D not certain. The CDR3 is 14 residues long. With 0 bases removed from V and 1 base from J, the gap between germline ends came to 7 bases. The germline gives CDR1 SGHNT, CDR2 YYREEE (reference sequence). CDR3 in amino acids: CASSLAGYNYGYTF. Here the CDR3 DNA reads TGTGCCAGCAGCTTGGCAGGCTATAACTATGGCTACACCTTC.

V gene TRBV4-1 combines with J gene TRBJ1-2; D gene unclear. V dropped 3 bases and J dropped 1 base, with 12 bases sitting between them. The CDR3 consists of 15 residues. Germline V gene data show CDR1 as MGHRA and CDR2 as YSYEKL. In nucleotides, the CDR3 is TGCGCCAGCAGCCAGAGCGGGTCAGTTAACTATGGCTACACCTTC. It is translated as CASSQSGSVNYGYTF.

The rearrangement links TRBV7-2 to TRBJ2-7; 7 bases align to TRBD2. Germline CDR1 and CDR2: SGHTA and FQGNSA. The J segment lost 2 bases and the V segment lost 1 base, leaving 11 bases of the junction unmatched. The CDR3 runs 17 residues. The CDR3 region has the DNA TGTGCCAGCAGCTTAGGCGTGGGGAGGGGAATCCCCTACGAGCAGTACTTC. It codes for CASSLGVGRGIPYEQYF.

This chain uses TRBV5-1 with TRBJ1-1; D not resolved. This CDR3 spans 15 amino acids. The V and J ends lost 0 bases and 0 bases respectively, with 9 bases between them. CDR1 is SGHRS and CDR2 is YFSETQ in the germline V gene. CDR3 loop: CASSLVGILNTEAFF. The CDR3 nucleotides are TGCGCCAGCAGCTTGGTCGGGATACTGAACACTGAAGCTTTCTTT.

This CDR3 reads CASSVLPGQGAYTF. The CDR3 DNA reads as TGTGCCAGCAGCGTTTTGCCGGGACAGGGGGCCTACACCTTC. The chain couples TRBV7-3 to TRBJ1-2; the match to TRBD1 covers 12 bases. The CDR3 has 14 amino acids. Germline loops: CDR1 SGHTA, CDR2 FQGTGA. V lost 5 bases and J lost 10; bases outside the gene matches: 8.

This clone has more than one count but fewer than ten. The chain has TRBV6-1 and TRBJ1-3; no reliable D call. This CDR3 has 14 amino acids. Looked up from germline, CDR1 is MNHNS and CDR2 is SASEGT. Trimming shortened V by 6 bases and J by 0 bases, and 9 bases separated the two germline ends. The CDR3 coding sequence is TGTGCCAGCAGGGAACAGAACTCTGGAAACACCATATATTTT. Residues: CASREQNSGNTIYF.

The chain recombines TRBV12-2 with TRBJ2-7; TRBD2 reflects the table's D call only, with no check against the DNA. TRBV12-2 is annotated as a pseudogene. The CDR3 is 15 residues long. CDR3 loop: CASRLRRKRSYEQYF. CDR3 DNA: TGTGCAAGTCGCTTGCGTAGGAAGCGGTCCTACGAGCAGTACTTC.

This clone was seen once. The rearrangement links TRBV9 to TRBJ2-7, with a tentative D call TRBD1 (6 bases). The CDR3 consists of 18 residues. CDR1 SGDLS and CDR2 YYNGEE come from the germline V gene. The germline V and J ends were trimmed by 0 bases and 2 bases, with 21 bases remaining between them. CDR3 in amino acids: CASSVASSPRPGAYEQYF. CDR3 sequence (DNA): TGTGCCAGCAGCGTAGCATCCTCCCCCCGCCCAGGGGCCTACGAGCAGTACTTC. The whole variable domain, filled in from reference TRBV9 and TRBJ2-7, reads DSGVTQTPKHLITATGQRVTLRCSPRSGDLSVYWYQQSLDQGLQFLIQYYNGEERAKGNILERFSAQQFPDLHSELNLSSLELGDSALYFCASSVASSPRPGAYEQYFGPGTRLTVT.

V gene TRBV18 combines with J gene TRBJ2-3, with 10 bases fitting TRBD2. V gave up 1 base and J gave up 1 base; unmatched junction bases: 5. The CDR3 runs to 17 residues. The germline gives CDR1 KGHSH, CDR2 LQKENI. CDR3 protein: CASSPLLAGARTDTQYF. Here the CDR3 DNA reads TGTGCCAGCTCACCACTGCTAGCGGGAGCCCGCACAGATACGCAGTATTTT.

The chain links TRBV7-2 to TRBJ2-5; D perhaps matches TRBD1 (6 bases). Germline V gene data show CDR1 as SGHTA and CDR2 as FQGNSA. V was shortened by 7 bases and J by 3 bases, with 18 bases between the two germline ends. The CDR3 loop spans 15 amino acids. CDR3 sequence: CASNLMGRGEETQYF. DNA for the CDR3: TGTGCCAGCAACCTTATGGGCAGGGGTGAAGAGACCCAGTACTTC. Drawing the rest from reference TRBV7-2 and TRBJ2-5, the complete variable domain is GAGVSQSPSNKVTEKGKDVELRCDPISGHTALYWYRQSLGQGLEFLIYFQGNSAPDKSGLPSDRFSAERTGGSVSTLTIQRTQQEDSAVYLCASNLMGRGEETQYFGPGTRLLVL.

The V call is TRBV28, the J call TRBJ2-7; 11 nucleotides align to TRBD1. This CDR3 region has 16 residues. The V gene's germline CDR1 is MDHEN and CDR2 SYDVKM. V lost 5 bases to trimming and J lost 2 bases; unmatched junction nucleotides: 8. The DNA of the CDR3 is TGTGCCAGCAGTCTTGCGCCGGGACAGGGGGCCTACGAGCAGTACTTC. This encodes CASSLAPGQGAYEQYF. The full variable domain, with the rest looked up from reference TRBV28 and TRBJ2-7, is DVKVTQSSRYLVKRTGEKVFLECVQDMDHENMFWYRQDPGLGLRLIYFSYDVKMKEKGDIPEGYSVSREKKERFSLILESASTNQTSMYLCASSLAPGQGAYEQYFGPGTRLTVT.

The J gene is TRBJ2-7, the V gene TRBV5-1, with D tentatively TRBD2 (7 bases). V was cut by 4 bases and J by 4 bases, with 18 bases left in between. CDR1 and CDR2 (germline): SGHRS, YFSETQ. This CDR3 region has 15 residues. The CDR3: CASSPGGGGSYEQYF. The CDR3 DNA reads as TGCGCCAGCAGCCCTGGGGGAGGGGGTTCATACGAGCAGTACTTC.

CDR3 sequence: CASSVTLPTDTQYF. CDR3 DNA: TGTGCCAGCAGTGTCACTCTTCCTACAGATACGCAGTATTTT. This sequence joins TRBV21-1 and TRBJ2-3; TRBD2 was called by the table and not checked on the DNA. TRBV21-1 represents a pseudogene. The CDR3 runs 14 residues.

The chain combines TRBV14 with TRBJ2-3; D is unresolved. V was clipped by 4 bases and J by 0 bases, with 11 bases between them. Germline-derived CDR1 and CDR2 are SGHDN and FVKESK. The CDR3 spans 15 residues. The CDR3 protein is CASSLFSSSTDTQYF. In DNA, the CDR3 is TGTGCCAGCAGCCTCTTTAGCAGTAGCACAGATACGCAGTATTTT.

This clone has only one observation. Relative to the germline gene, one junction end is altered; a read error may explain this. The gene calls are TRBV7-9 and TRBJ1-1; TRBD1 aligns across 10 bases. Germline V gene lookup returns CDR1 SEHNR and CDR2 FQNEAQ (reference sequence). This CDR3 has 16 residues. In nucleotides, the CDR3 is TGTTCCAGCAGCTTTTGGGGGACAGGGGAATACACTGAAGCTTTCTTT. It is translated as CSSSFWGTGEYTEAFF.